The 8 T cell receptor beta chains listed next were all sequenced from one sample in a study of shared T cell receptors in the human thymus. The method was immunoSEQ multiplex PCR; TCRdb's version includes in-frame clones alone and lacks a portion of them. The table records roughly 700,000 clones, more than 75% of them present only once. The same data also went into a second study, on human thymus T cells.

Sequencing input: thymocytes. The receptor set was obtained from a boy under two years old with a congenital heart defect.

V usage is TRBV5-1 and J usage is TRBJ1-2, with a possible D match to TRBD1 (6 bases). V gave up 0 bases and J gave up 8 bases, with 26 bases separating them. CDR3 length: 18 residues. Per the germline V gene, CDR1 is SGHRS and CDR2 is YFSETQ. The CDR3 DNA reads TGCGCCAGCAGCTTGGAACGTAGGGACACCAGGGAAAAAAGGGGCTACACCTTC. It is translated as CASSLERRDTREKRGYTF.

CDR3 amino acids: CASSQGAGQVCNEQFF. The CDR3 DNA reads as TGTGCCAGCAGCCAAGGGGCGGGACAGGTGTGTAATGAGCAGTTCTTC. This chain joins TRBV14 and TRBJ2-1, with TRBD1 matching 8 bases. From germline, CDR1 is SGHDN and CDR2 FVKESK. V dropped 1 base and J dropped 7; count of bases not matched to a gene: 9. This CDR3 contains 16 residues.

This chain links TRBV19 with TRBJ2-1; D might be TRBD2 (6 bases). The CDR3 is 15 amino acids. V was trimmed by 6 bases and J by 0 bases, leaving 12 bases between them. From germline, CDR1 is LNHDA and CDR2 SQIVND (reference sequence). DNA for the CDR3: TGTGCCAGTAGGCAGGACGGGAGCTCCTACAATGAGCAGTTCTTC. Amino acid sequence: CASRQDGSSYNEQFF.

This clone was seen once. This chain connects TRBV11-2 to TRBJ2-7; weak D call: TRBD1 (6 bases). Trimming left V 5 bases short and J 7 bases short, with 15 bases between. CDR3 size: 13 residues. CDR1 is SGHAT and CDR2 is FQNNGV in the germline V gene. CDR3 DNA sequence: TGTGCCAGCAGCCGCAAAGCAGGGGATGAGCAGTACTTC. It encodes CASSRKAGDEQYF.

This clone turned up a few times. V gene TRBV19 combines with J gene TRBJ1-1, with 7 bases lining up with TRBD1. V lost 7 bases, J lost 5 bases, and 10 bases stayed unmatched. CDR3 length equals 14 residues. The germline CDR1 and CDR2 sequences are LNHDA and SQIVND (reference sequence). In nucleotides, the CDR3 is TGTGCCAGTACCCAGGGGGTCCCGGGGACTGAAGCTTTCTTT. Encoded protein: CASTQGVPGTEAFF.

The V and J genes are TRBV5-4 and TRBJ2-5; 13 positions match TRBD2. CDR1 and CDR2 from the germline V gene are SGHNT and YYREEE (reference sequence). The V gene end was trimmed by 3 bases and the J gene end by 2 bases; junction bases not matched to a gene: 4. The CDR3 is 16 residues long. For the CDR3, the DNA is TGTGCCAGCAGCTGGGGACTAGCGGGAAATCAAGAGACCCAGTACTTC. Translating it yields CASSWGLAGNQETQYF.

J is TRBJ2-7 and V is TRBV27, with 9 bases fitting TRBD1. The CDR3 totals 15 residues. The junction had 7 bases not matched to a gene; V was cut back by 4 bases and J by 3 bases. CDR1 and CDR2 (germline): MNHEY, SMNVEV (reference sequence). The CDR3 spells CASSSRTGELYEQYF. In DNA form, the CDR3 reads TGTGCCAGCAGTTCCCGGACAGGGGAACTCTACGAGCAGTACTTC.

This clone appeared a single time. The chain combines TRBV9 with TRBJ2-7, with 9 bases identical to TRBD2. Germline CDR1 is SGDLS and CDR2 is YYNGEE. The CDR3 totals 15 residues. The J segment lost 5 bases and the V segment lost 6 bases, leaving 12 bases of the junction unmatched. The DNA for the CDR3 is TGTGCCAGCACCGGTAGCGGGAGTGCGTTTGACGAGCAGTACTTC. Translation gives CASTGSGSAFDEQYF.